The 21 T cell receptor beta chains below were found in one sample sequenced in a study of blood T cell repertoires in COVID-19 (dated by TCRdb to 2018 to 2020). The library was generated by the immunoSEQ multiplex PCR assay. TCRdb carries this immuneACCESS record with in-frame sequences only. Its versions omit some clonotypes, under half of them owing to an unresolved V gene in the studies checked, with the rest unexplained. This sample is represented by over 150,000 clones; approximately 90% of them were singletons. Of the sample, approximately 2.4% falls within the top ten clones. Sequencing was carried out using PBMCs or T cells enriched from blood (not recorded which). The receptor source for this set is a woman aged 25 to 39 who had recovered from COVID-19.

The chain carries TRBV11-3 and TRBJ2-3; 7 bases line up with TRBD2. The CDR3 has 15 residues. V lost 3 bases and J lost 6; bases outside the gene matches: 9. Looked up from germline, CDR1 is SGHNT and CDR2 is YENEEA. The CDR3 DNA reads as TGTGCCAGCAGCTTGGCCAGCGGGAAGGGGGATACGCAGTATTTT. Protein: CASSLASGKGDTQYF.

CDR3 protein: CASSQWTGNTEAFF. CDR3 nucleotide sequence: TGCGCCAGCAGCCAATGGACAGGGAACACTGAAGCTTTCTTT. The rearrangement uses TRBV4-1 and TRBJ1-1; 7 nucleotides align to TRBD1. J lost 1 base, V lost 2 bases, and 1 base had no gene match. Germline loops: CDR1 MGHRA, CDR2 YSYEKL. The CDR3 sequence is 14 residues long.

The chain has TRBV30 and TRBJ2-1; 7 nucleotides line up with TRBD2. Trimming removed 2 bases from V and 1 base from J; junction bases left unmatched: 11. Looked up from germline, CDR1 is GTSNPN and CDR2 is SVGIG (reference sequence). This CDR3 is 17 amino acids long. Here the CDR3 DNA reads TGTGCCTGGAGTCCCTTCGGGGGGAGGGCTTCCTACAATGAGCAGTTCTTC. Translation: CAWSPFGGRASYNEQFF.

This clone was seen only once. This chain links TRBV3-1 (or the pseudogene TRBV3-2) with TRBJ2-3; 8 nucleotides agree with TRBD2. With 3 bases clipped from V and 6 bases from J, the junction kept 8 bases outside the gene matches. CDR1 and CDR2 from the germline V gene are LGHDT and YNNKEL (reference sequence). The CDR3 has 15 residues. The CDR3 protein is CASSQTGGVGDTQYF. The CDR3 coding sequence is TGTGCCAGCAGCCAGACGGGAGGGGTTGGTGATACGCAGTATTTT.

The V call is TRBV13, the J call TRBJ1-6; 7 bases map to TRBD1. This CDR3 is built from 15 residues. The V segment lost 2 bases and the J segment 14 bases; nucleotides outside the gene matches: 12. Germline-derived CDR1 and CDR2 are PRHDT and FYEKMQ (reference sequence). CDR3: CASSLLGDSLVSLHF. Here the CDR3 DNA reads TGTGCCAGCAGCTTATTGGGGGACAGTCTGGTCTCCCTCCACTTT.

The chain recombines TRBV5-1 with TRBJ2-1; TRBD2 aligns across 9 bases. This CDR3 contains 15 residues. The germline V gene encodes CDR1 SGHRS and CDR2 YFSETQ. The V and J ends lost 6 bases and 3 bases, in that order; junction bases with no gene match: 7. The CDR3 region has the DNA TGCGCCAGCATGATAGCGGGGGCTATCTACAATGAGCAGTTCTTC. Residues: CASMIAGAIYNEQFF.

This chain uses TRBV15 with TRBJ2-2; TRBD1 is a possible D gene (6 bases). The length of the CDR3 is 15 residues. CDR1 LNHNV and CDR2 YYDKDF come from the germline V gene (reference sequence). The V end lost 3 bases, the J end lost 2 bases, and 10 bases lay between the germline ends. The CDR3 sequence: CATSRDRSNTGELFF. The CDR3 DNA sequence: TGTGCCACCAGCAGGGACAGATCTAACACCGGGGAGCTGTTTTTT.

This clone occurred once. The chain joins TRBV6-5 to TRBJ1-3, with 8 positions matching TRBD1. Germline CDR1 is MNHEY and CDR2 is SVGAGI. J gave up 7 bases and V 3 bases, and 8 bases lay outside the gene matches. CDR3 size: 15 residues. CDR3 nucleotides: TGTGCCAGCAGTTATGACGGACAGGGAAGGAACACCATATATTTT. It is translated as CASSYDGQGRNTIYF.

The CDR3 nucleotides are TGCGCCAGCAGCCCACCACTAGCGGGGGGGCAAGATACGCAGTATTTT. Translated: CASSPPLAGGQDTQYF. This rearrangement joins TRBV5-1 to TRBJ2-3; 13 nucleotides agree with TRBD2. The V gene's germline CDR1 is SGHRS and CDR2 YFSETQ. The CDR3 spans 16 residues. Unmatched junction bases numbered 7, after V lost 4 bases and J lost 5 bases.

The J gene is TRBJ1-1, the V gene TRBV15; a possible D gene is TRBD1 (6 bases). The CDR3 runs to 17 residues. Trimming took 3 bases from V and 0 from J, leaving 17 bases between them. Germline V gene lookup returns CDR1 LNHNV and CDR2 YYDKDF (reference sequence). DNA for the CDR3: TGTGCCACCAGCAGGCCCCAGGGGACGTTGGTGAACACTGAAGCTTTCTTT. The encoded protein is CATSRPQGTLVNTEAFF.

DNA of the CDR3: TGTGCCAGCAGTCACTCGTCAGGCACTGAAGCTTTCTTT. Amino acids: CASSHSSGTEAFF. The gene calls are TRBV2 and TRBJ1-1; D ambiguous. V lost 5 bases to trimming and J lost 4 bases, with 11 bases between them. Germline assignment: CDR1 SNHLY and CDR2 FYNNEI. The CDR3 contains 13 residues.

J is TRBJ2-1 and V is TRBV30, with 9 bases lining up with TRBD1. The length of the CDR3 is 16 residues. Germline V gives CDR1 GTSNPN, CDR2 SVGIG (reference sequence). V shed 0 bases and J 9 bases; nucleotides not matched to a gene: 12. CDR3 coding DNA: TGTGCCTGGAGTGTCGGGGGACAGGGTTGGGCTGTTGAGCAGTTCTTC. This translates into CAWSVGGQGWAVEQFF. Variable domain in full (rest from reference TRBV30 and TRBJ2-1): SQTIHQWPATLVQPVGSPLSLECTVEGTSNPNLYWYRQAAGRGLQLLFYSVGIGQISSEVPQNLSASRPQDRQFILSSKKLLLSDSGFYLCAWSVGGQGWAVEQFFGPGTRLTVL.

The chain carries TRBV10-3 and TRBJ2-7; D is possibly TRBD2 (6 bases). This CDR3 spans 13 amino acids. Trimming left V 0 bases short and J 3 bases short, with 6 bases between. Germline V CDR1 and CDR2: ENHRY, SYGVKD. The CDR3 region has the DNA TGTGCCATCAGTGAGTCGGGAGGCTACGAGCAGTACTTC. It specifies CAISESGGYEQYF.

This chain uses TRBV6-4 with TRBJ1-5, with D possibly being TRBD1 (6 bases). The germline V gene has CDR1 MRHNA and CDR2 SNTAGT. The CDR3 covers 16 residues. V dropped 0 bases and J dropped 4 bases, with 13 bases sitting between them. CDR3 sequence: CASSDSSGEGNQPQHF. CDR3 in DNA: TGTGCCAGCAGTGACTCCTCAGGGGAAGGTAATCAGCCCCAGCATTTT.

The V call is TRBV29-1, the J call TRBJ2-2, with 11 nucleotides matching TRBD1. The CDR3 spans 14 residues. Germline loops: CDR1 SQVTM, CDR2 ANQGSEA. Trimming cost V 5 bases and J 4 bases; bases outside gene matches: 3. In DNA, the CDR3 is TGCAGCGTTAGGGGGACAGGGGGCACCGGGGAGCTGTTTTTT. Amino acids: CSVRGTGGTGELFF.

The genes are TRBV27 and TRBJ2-7; TRBD2 agrees at 15 bases. After removal of 6 bases from V and 4 bases from J, the junction contained 16 bases not matched to a gene. The length of the CDR3 is 19 residues. CDR1 is MNHEY and CDR2 is SMNVEV in the germline V gene (reference sequence). CDR3 DNA: TGTGCCAGCAGCCCGGGACTCCTCGGACTAGCGGGAGGGCGGTACGAGCAGTACTTC. Protein sequence: CASSPGLLGLAGGRYEQYF.

V is TRBV27 and J is TRBJ1-2, with D perhaps TRBD1 (5 bases). V gave up 1 base and J gave up 3 bases, with 12 bases separating them. The CDR3 is 15 amino acids. Germline V gene data show CDR1 as MNHEY and CDR2 as SMNVEV (reference sequence). CDR3 in DNA: TGTGCCAGCAGTTTATTAGGGGCAGGCCACTATGGCTACACCTTC. This gives the protein CASSLLGAGHYGYTF.

This rearrangement joins TRBV5-4 to TRBJ1-1; no firm D call. The CDR3 is 16 residues long. The germline V gene has CDR1 SGHNT and CDR2 YYREEE (reference sequence). The germline V and J ends were trimmed by 0 bases and 0 bases, with 12 bases remaining between them. The DNA of the CDR3 is TGTGCCAGCAGCTTGGAGCGGCATTCAATGAACACTGAAGCTTTCTTT. Translation gives CASSLERHSMNTEAFF. The full variable domain, in which reference TRBV5-4 and TRBJ1-1 provide the parts outside the CDR3, is ETGVTQSPTHLIKTRGQQVTLRCSSQSGHNTVSWYQQALGQGPQFIFQYYREEENGRGNFPPRFSGLQFPNYSSELNVNALELDDSALYLCASSLERHSMNTEAFFGQGTRLTVV.

The gene calls are TRBV6-2 or TRBV6-3 and TRBJ1-5, with D unresolved. The V and J ends lost 6 bases and 7 bases respectively, with 13 bases between them. CDR1 is MNHEY and CDR2 is SVGEGT in the germline V gene. The CDR3 spans 13 residues. CDR3 DNA sequence: TGTGCCAGCAGCTCACACAGTTCCCAGCCCCAGCATTTT. It translates to CASSSHSSQPQHF.

This rearrangement joins TRBV11-3 to TRBJ1-1; the match to TRBD1 covers 7 bases. Germline values: CDR1 SGHNT, CDR2 YENEEA. The CDR3 spans 15 residues. V was pared by 4 bases and J by 3 bases, with 8 bases of the junction left unmatched. CDR3 DNA: TGTGCCAGCAGCTGGAGCCAGGGGGAGGACACTGAAGCTTTCTTT. This translates into CASSWSQGEDTEAFF.

The V call is TRBV7-2, the J call TRBJ2-7, with TRBD2 identical over 7 bases. Germline V lookup: CDR1 SGHTA, CDR2 FQGNSA. V lost 2 bases, J lost 7 bases, and 8 bases stayed unmatched. CDR3 length equals 14 residues. Here the CDR3 reads CASSLIAGVGEQYF. The CDR3 DNA reads as TGTGCCAGCAGCTTAATCGCGGGAGTTGGTGAGCAGTACTTC. Full variable domain (rest looked up from reference TRBV7-2 and TRBJ2-7): GAGVSQSPSNKVTEKGKDVELRCDPISGHTALYWYRQSLGQGLEFLIYFQGNSAPDKSGLPSDRFSAERTGGSVSTLTIQRTQQEDSAVYLCASSLIAGVGEQYFGPGTRLTVT.